This T cell receptor (beta chain) appears in the sequencing data of a study of T cells in Graves' hyperthyroidism and ophthalmopathy. This clonotype was detected many times. The antigen is undetermined. Study conclusions and caveats: Most thyroid clonotypes that were expanded above 0.001 also turned up in blood.

CDR3 length equals 15 residues. The V gene end was trimmed by 5 bases and the J gene end by 6 bases; junction bases not matched to a gene: 6. From germline, CDR1 is MRHNA and CDR2 SNTAGT. Amplification targeted TCR beta CDR3 regions from RNA transcripts. HTBI primers were the set used in a first-round RT-PCR of the TCR CDR3. TCRdb re-called the multiplex PCR reads with MiXCR, one entry per CDR3 protein. This sample has approximately 400,000 distinct CDR3 sequences, with approximately 19% found just once. Absence of ophthalmopathy progression within 18 months defined stable Graves' hyperthyroidism. Patients were excluded because of uncontrolled infection, other autoimmune disease, pregnancy or lactation. Clinical symptoms, serum thyroxine, TRAb, thyroid ultrasound and orbital computed tomography informed diagnoses.

The clonotype comes from a woman aged 18-35 years with Graves' hyperthyroidism. Specimen: blood. The V and J genes are TRBV6-4 and TRBJ2-2; 10 nucleotides align to TRBD1. This CDR3 is CASSTGTGEAGELFF. The CDR3 DNA follows: TGTGCCAGCAGTACCGGGACAGGGGAGGCCGGGGAGCTGTTTTTT.